Below are 20 T cell receptor beta chains sequenced from a single sample in a study of sequential checkpoint blockade in melanoma. Treatment reported: randomized to nivolumab then ipilimumab (arm A) or the reverse (arm B). TCRdb keeps only in-frame clones here, not all; method: immunoSEQ multiplex PCR. The data contain tens of thousands of clones, 88% of them seen just once; the ten biggest clones take up roughly an eighth. This specimen was CD8+ T cells sorted from blood (inferred from file names), taken from a patient given nivolumab and ipilimumab in sequence. The receptors shown here come from a human donor with melanoma.

This clone was seen once. This chain links TRBV11-2 with TRBJ2-7, with D possibly TRBD1 on 6 matching bases. CDR3 size: 15 residues. The V gene's germline CDR1 is SGHAT and CDR2 FQNNGV. V dropped 4 bases and J dropped 9 bases, with 22 bases sitting between them. The CDR3 region is CASSSADMDSRRQYV. The CDR3 region has the DNA TGTGCCAGCAGCTCCGCCGATATGGACAGCAGACGGCAGTACGTC.

The chain employs TRBV9 and TRBJ2-3, with D possibly TRBD1 on 6 matching bases. Trimming removed 6 bases from V and 1 base from J, with 21 bases in between. Looked up from germline, CDR1 is SGDLS and CDR2 is YYNGEE. This CDR3 comprises 17 residues. CDR3 sequence (DNA): TGTGCCAGCATACCAGGGGCAAGTTTGATGGGCACAGATACGCAGTATTTT. Translated: CASIPGASLMGTDTQYF.

The chain links TRBV5-8 to TRBJ2-5, with 9 bases lining up with TRBD1. CDR3 length: 13 residues. Germline CDR1 and CDR2: SGHTS and YDEGEE. V was clipped by 5 bases and J by 6 bases; unmatched bases: 5. CDR3 DNA sequence: TGTGCCAGCAGTCTGGACAGGGGAAAGACCCAGTACTTC. Translated, it gives CASSLDRGKTQYF.

This clone was detected only once. This chain connects TRBV5-6 to TRBJ2-5; 12 positions agree with TRBD2. The CDR3 length is 16 residues. From germline, CDR1 is SGHDT and CDR2 YYEEEE. The V and J ends lost 4 bases and 1 base, in that order; junction bases with no gene match: 5. In nucleotides, the CDR3 is TGTGCCAGCAGCGCCGGACTAGCGGGGTTCCAAGAGACCCAGTACTTC. It translates to CASSAGLAGFQETQYF.

This clone was recorded a few times. The rearrangement links TRBV28 to TRBJ1-5; D not certain. The CDR3 sequence is 13 residues long. The V end was cut by 7 bases, the J end by 0 bases, with 7 bases between. The germline V gene encodes CDR1 MDHEN and CDR2 SYDVKM. CDR3 region: CASTGVSNQPQHF. CDR3 nucleotide sequence: TGTGCCAGCACCGGGGTTAGCAATCAGCCCCAGCATTTT.

This clone appeared a few times. The chain employs TRBV19 and TRBJ1-5, with 7 bases that match TRBD1. J was trimmed by 3 bases and V by 5 bases; bases with no gene match: 7. Germline V lookup: CDR1 LNHDA, CDR2 SQIVND (reference sequence). The CDR3 runs 15 residues. Here the CDR3 reads CASSVSDRVNQPQHF. In DNA form, the CDR3 reads TGTGCCAGTAGTGTGTCTGACAGGGTCAATCAGCCCCAGCATTTT.

This clone was found a few times. The V call is TRBV15, the J call TRBJ2-3, with TRBD2 as a possible D gene (6 bases). Germline V gives CDR1 LNHNV, CDR2 YYDKDF (reference sequence). V was shortened by 3 bases and J by 12 bases, with 13 bases between the two germline ends. CDR3 length: 12 residues. Here the CDR3 reads CATSSWGGLQYF. The DNA of the CDR3 is TGTGCCACCAGCAGTTGGGGAGGCCTACAGTATTTT.

V is TRBV11-2 and J is TRBJ2-5; no reliable D call. The germline V gene encodes CDR1 SGHAT and CDR2 FQNNGV. The CDR3 consists of 14 residues. The V end was cut by 11 bases, the J end by 1 base, with 17 bases between. CDR3 in amino acids: CADQEEVGQETQYF. CDR3 bases: TGTGCCGACCAGGAAGAAGTCGGCCAAGAGACCCAGTACTTC.

V is TRBV9 and J is TRBJ2-1; D possibly corresponds to TRBD2 (6 bases). Germline V CDR1 and CDR2: SGDLS, YYNGEE. The germline V and J ends were trimmed by 1 base and 4 bases, with 12 bases remaining between them. This CDR3 is 15 amino acids long. CDR3 nucleotide sequence: TGTGCCAGCAGCGTATTTACGGGAGCTTACAATGAGCAGTTCTTC. Residues: CASSVFTGAYNEQFF.

The chain couples TRBV14 to TRBJ2-1, with D maybe TRBD2 (5 bases). V lost 4 bases and J lost 3, with 19 bases in between. Per germline, CDR1 SGHDN and CDR2 FVKESK. The CDR3 extends over 17 amino acids. The CDR3 here is CASSRTMARLSYNEQFF. The CDR3 DNA reads TGTGCCAGCAGCCGAACTATGGCGAGACTAAGCTACAATGAGCAGTTCTTC.

CDR3 sequence reads: CASSLIDVSEREADTQYF. CDR3 DNA sequence: TGTGCCAGCAGCTTAATTGATGTAAGCGAGAGGGAAGCGGATACGCAGTATTTT. The chain uses TRBV7-2 and TRBJ2-3; a weak D match, TRBD2 (5 bases). The CDR3 is 18 residues long. The germline V gene encodes CDR1 SGHTA and CDR2 FQGNSA. Between the trimmed V and J ends, which lost 2 bases and 6 bases, there was a span of 24 bases. The full variable domain, its missing parts supplied by reference TRBV7-2 and TRBJ2-3, is GAGVSQSPSNKVTEKGKDVELRCDPISGHTALYWYRQSLGQGLEFLIYFQGNSAPDKSGLPSDRFSAERTGGSVSTLTIQRTQQEDSAVYLCASSLIDVSEREADTQYFGPGTRLTVL.

The V gene is TRBV7-6, the J gene TRBJ1-1, with D unresolved. CDR1 is SGHVS and CDR2 is FNYEAQ in the germline V gene. This CDR3 comprises 11 residues. The V end lost 7 bases, the J end lost 0 bases, and 3 bases lay between the germline ends. The CDR3 is CASTMNTEAFF. Written as DNA, the CDR3 is TGTGCCAGCACAATGAACACTGAAGCTTTCTTT.

Judged by abundance, this clone is medium-sized. This sequence joins TRBV7-9 and TRBJ2-1, with 7 bases lining up with TRBD2. Looked up from germline, CDR1 is SEHNR and CDR2 is FQNEAQ (reference sequence). The CDR3 spans 16 residues. The ends lost 6 bases at V and 4 bases at J; junction bases unmatched: 12. CDR3 residues: CASRSRGTSEYNEQFF. In DNA, the CDR3 is TGTGCCAGCAGGTCCCGGGGCACTAGCGAATACAATGAGCAGTTCTTC.

This sequence joins TRBV6-5 and TRBJ1-2; D uncertain. With 6 bases removed from V and 6 bases from J, the gap between germline ends came to 17 bases. Looked up from germline, CDR1 is MNHEY and CDR2 is SVGAGI. The CDR3 has 14 amino acids. The CDR3 region is CASSPSNPEDGYTF. CDR3 nucleotide sequence: TGTGCCAGCAGCCCGTCTAACCCAGAGGATGGCTACACCTTC.

The chain joins TRBV18 to TRBJ2-3; D not resolved. Germline loops: CDR1 KGHSH, CDR2 LQKENI. The CDR3 has 16 residues. V was trimmed by 4 bases and J by 0 bases, leaving 14 bases between them. In nucleotides, the CDR3 is TGTGCCAGCTCACAACCCTATTTAAAGAGCACAGATACGCAGTATTTT. It translates to CASSQPYLKSTDTQYF.

V gene TRBV27 combines with J gene TRBJ1-6; no definite D call. Trimming pared 8 bases from V and 10 bases from J, leaving 9 bases between. The germline V gene has CDR1 MNHEY and CDR2 SMNVEV (reference sequence). The CDR3 loop spans 11 amino acids. As DNA, the CDR3 is TGTGCCAGCGGAGTCCTCTCACCCCTCCACTTT. Amino acids: CASGVLSPLHF.

The chain links TRBV27 to TRBJ2-7, with 14 bases matching TRBD2. J lost 5 bases, V lost 4 bases, and 7 bases had no gene match. From germline, CDR1 is MNHEY and CDR2 SMNVEV (reference sequence). This CDR3 has 16 amino acids. The CDR3 DNA reads as TGTGCCAGCAGTTCCTGGACTAGCGGGAGGTCCGACGAGCAGTACTTC. Translation gives CASSSWTSGRSDEQYF.

In this sample, this clone turned up once. This chain's CDR3 is CASTRAGGYNEQFF. The CDR3 DNA sequence: TGTGCCAGCACCCGAGCGGGAGGCTACAATGAGCAGTTCTTC. V usage is TRBV9 and J usage is TRBJ2-1; 9 bases match TRBD2. CDR3 size: 14 residues. V lost 6 bases, J lost 3 bases, and 4 bases stayed unmatched. CDR1 SGDLS and CDR2 YYNGEE come from the germline V gene. The whole variable domain, remainder taken from reference TRBV9 and TRBJ2-1, is DSGVTQTPKHLITATGQRVTLRCSPRSGDLSVYWYQQSLDQGLQFLIQYYNGEERAKGNILERFSAQQFPDLHSELNLSSLELGDSALYFCASTRAGGYNEQFFGPGTRLTVL.

This clone has a single count. The chain recombines TRBV7-8 with TRBJ2-5; D call uncertain. CDR3 length: 14 amino acids. CDR1 is SGHVS, CDR2 FQNEAQ, per germline. The V and J ends lost 2 bases and 1 base respectively, with 8 bases between them. The CDR3 nucleotides are TGTGCCAGCAGCTTATTAGAATTCCAAGAGACCCAGTACTTC. Its translation is CASSLLEFQETQYF.

V usage is TRBV27 and J usage is TRBJ2-2; D not resolved. The CDR3 is 15 residues long. CDR1 and CDR2 (germline): MNHEY, SMNVEV (reference sequence). The ends were cut back, 2 bases at V and 6 bases at J, with 13 bases in the middle. The CDR3 protein is CASSLSSPQAGELFF. The CDR3 DNA reads as TGTGCCAGCAGTTTAAGTTCCCCCCAGGCCGGGGAGCTGTTTTTT.